This TCR beta chain was retrieved from a study of T cells after yellow fever vaccination. Only a few counts were recorded for this clonotype. Its antigen is undetermined. With 10 bases removed from V and 6 bases from J, the gap between germline ends came to 15 bases. This CDR3 comprises 13 residues. TCRdb reprocessed the 5' RACE reads via MiXCR and lists one record per CDR3 protein. The sample lists some 340,000 distinct CDR3 sequences; approximately 11% were seen once. Whole-study findings and limits: Clonotypes shared by both compartments, CD4 and CD8, made up a small share.

Sequencing was performed on CD4+ T cells sorted from PBMCs, taken 45 days after the yellow fever booster vaccination. The rearrangement joins TRBV12-3 or TRBV12-4 to TRBJ2-2; D may be TRBD2 (6 bases). The source is a man aged 18 to 29 who received the YFV17D yellow fever vaccine. This CDR3 is CATNRASAGELFF. Written as DNA, the CDR3 is TGTGCCACCAATCGGGCTAGCGCCGGGGAGCTGTTTTTT.